A selection of T cell receptor beta chains follows, all from one sample in a study of shared clonotypes between healthy human individuals. Profiled with immunoSEQ multiplex PCR; TCRdb holds only in-frame clones, not every one. The table has hundreds of thousands of clones, 92% seen once; the top ten hold 24%. The sample consisted of naive CD8+ T cells sorted from blood. The receptors here all came from a man aged 25 to 45 in good health. The CDR3 runs from the conserved cysteine through the conserved F or W. A D gene is named only where the DNA matches it firmly. Expanded clones get a size class; other rows say once, few or many, or leave the size out.

len	v_gene	d_gene	j_gene	abundance	CDR3aa	CDR3nt
15	TRBV28	NA	TRBJ2-3	NA	CASSPLVGGTDTQYF	TGTGCCAGCAGTCCCCTTGTGGGGGGCACAGATACGCAGTATTTT
12	TRBV10-3	NA	TRBJ2-1	NA	CAIRQGMDEQFF	TGTGCCATCAGACAGGGCATGGATGAGCAGTTCTTC
14	TRBV11-2	TRBD2	TRBJ2-5	NA	CASSLYGLGEGLDF	TGTGCCAGCAGCTTATACGGGTTGGGGGAGGGCCTTGACTTC
12	TRBV9	NA	TRBJ1-4	NA	CASSGRNEKLFF	TGTGCCAGCAGCGGCCGTAATGAAAAACTGTTTTTT
15	TRBV7-9	TRBD1	TRBJ2-3	NA	CASSFPDRGHGTQYF	TGTGCCAGCAGCTTTCCGGACAGGGGACATGGTACGCAGTATTTT
16	TRBV27	TRBD2	TRBJ2-1	NA	CASSLSEGTRHNEQFF	TGTGCCAGCAGTTTATCCGAGGGGACTAGGCACAATGAGCAGTTCTTC
15	TRBV5-4	NA	TRBJ1-3	NA	CASSPSEISGNTIYF	TGTGCCAGCAGCCCCTCAGAGATCTCTGGAAACACCATATATTTT
14	TRBV25-1	NA	TRBJ2-7	NA	CASSETDTSYEQYF	TGTGCCAGCAGTGAGACGGACACCTCCTACGAGCAGTACTTC
15	TRBV7-8	NA	TRBJ2-1	NA	CASSLSNIFYNEQFF	TGTGCCAGCAGCTTAAGTAACATCTTCTACAATGAGCAGTTCTTC
16	TRBV5-5	TRBD2	TRBJ2-3	NA	CASSQAGEVDTDTQYF	TGTGCCAGCAGCCAAGCGGGAGAGGTGGACACAGATACGCAGTATTTT
13	TRBV7-8	NA	TRBJ1-2	NA	CASSLLANYGYTF	TGTGCCAGCAGCTTACTGGCTAACTATGGCTACACCTTC
15	TRBV5-4	NA	TRBJ2-2	NA	CASSLVGGNTGELFF	TGTGCCAGCAGCTTGGTGGGAGGGAACACCGGGGAGCTGTTTTTT
15	TRBV13	NA	TRBJ2-1	NA	CASSLGRSPYNEQFF	TGTGCCAGCAGCTTAGGGAGGTCCCCTTACAATGAGCAGTTCTTC
11	TRBV7-9	NA	TRBJ2-5	NA	CASSLGLGQYF	TGTGCCAGCAGCTTGGGACTGGGGCAGTACTTC
16	TRBV5-1	NA	TRBJ1-4	NA	CASSLLLRGPNEKLFF	TGCGCCAGCAGCTTACTGCTCAGGGGCCCTAATGAAAAACTGTTTTTT
16	TRBV4-3	NA	TRBJ1-2	NA	CASSQVLGASNYGYTF	TGCGCCAGCAGCCAAGTTCTAGGGGCCAGCAACTATGGCTACACCTTC
15	TRBV10-1	NA	TRBJ2-7	NA	CASSESSGTSYEQYF	TGCGCCAGCAGTGAGTCGAGCGGAACCAGTTACGAGCAGTACTTC
15	TRBV27	NA	TRBJ2-1	once	CASSTLGASYNEQFF	TGTGCCAGCAGTACTCTCGGGGCCTCCTACAATGAGCAGTTCTTC
15	TRBV29-1	NA	TRBJ2-1	NA	CSVLIAETSYNEQFF	TGCAGCGTTCTTATAGCGGAGACGTCCTACAATGAGCAGTTCTTC
15	TRBV2	NA	TRBJ2-3	NA	CASSKDHTSTDTQYF	TGTGCCAGCAGTAAGGACCATACTAGCACAGATACGCAGTATTTT
13	TRBV2	NA	TRBJ1-2	NA	CASSDPEVVGYTF	TGTGCCAGCAGTGATCCGGAGGTCGTCGGCTACACCTTC
12	TRBV7-9	NA	TRBJ2-7	NA	CASSLGVYEQYF	TGTGCCAGCAGCTTAGGGGTTTACGAGCAGTACTTC
14	TRBV2	NA	TRBJ1-5	NA	CASSETWGSEPQHF	TGTGCCAGCAGTGAAACTTGGGGGTCGGAGCCCCAGCATTTT
17	TRBV2	TRBD1	TRBJ2-6	NA	CASSPDRVIVGANVLTF	TGTGCCAGCAGTCCCGACAGGGTAATAGTTGGGGCCAACGTCCTGACTTTC
11	TRBV9	NA	TRBJ2-5	once	CASSDAETQYF	TGTGCCAGCAGCGACGCCGAGACCCAGTACTTC
11	TRBV5-6	NA	TRBJ1-5	few	CASSLQQPQHF	TGTGCCAGCAGCTTACAACAGCCCCAGCATTTT
17	TRBV19	NA	TRBJ2-7	NA	CASSYLLTGTGSYEQYF	TGTGCCAGTAGTTATTTATTAACAGGGACGGGCTCCTACGAGCAGTACTTC
14	TRBV7-9	TRBD1	TRBJ1-1	NA	CASSLRDRNTEAFF	TGTGCCAGCAGCTTGAGGGACAGAAACACTGAAGCTTTCTTT
12	TRBV27	NA	TRBJ1-5	few	CASSAYNQPQHF	TGTGCCAGCAGTGCCTACAATCAGCCCCAGCATTTT
15	TRBV9	NA	TRBJ2-7	NA	CASSVDNSDSYEQYF	TGTGCCAGCAGCGTAGATAATAGCGATTCCTACGAGCAGTACTTC
14	TRBV27	TRBD1	TRBJ1-2	few	CASSPPGQVNGYTF	TGTGCCAGCAGTCCTCCGGGACAGGTGAATGGCTACACCTTC
15	TRBV27	TRBD2	TRBJ2-1	NA	CASRPLAGVHYEQFF	TGTGCCAGCAGACCGCTAGCGGGAGTTCACTATGAGCAGTTCTTC
14	TRBV28	NA	TRBJ2-3	NA	CASRPSLATDTQYF	TGTGCCAGCAGGCCCTCCCTAGCGACAGATACGCAGTATTTT
15	TRBV27	NA	TRBJ2-1	NA	CASSLLAPGRNEQFF	TGTGCCAGCAGTTTACTAGCCCCCGGTCGGAATGAGCAGTTCTTC
12	TRBV11-2	NA	TRBJ2-7	NA	CASSLLHYEQYF	TGTGCCAGCAGCTTACTCCACTACGAGCAGTACTTC
14	TRBV7-2	NA	TRBJ2-3	NA	CASSAWTGTDTQYF	TGTGCCAGCAGCGCCTGGACTGGGACAGATACGCAGTATTTT
16	TRBV9	NA	TRBJ2-1	NA	CASSAGGPSSYNEQFF	TGTGCCAGCAGCGCCGGAGGCCCGAGCTCCTACAATGAGCAGTTCTTC
15	TRBV7-9	NA	TRBJ2-3	NA	CARGARRGGTDTQYF	TGTGCCAGGGGGGCCCGCCGGGGTGGCACAGATACGCAATATTTT
13	TRBV27	NA	TRBJ2-1	NA	CASSLRRNNEQFF	TGTGCCAGCAGTTTGAGACGGAACAATGAGCAGTTCTTC
14	TRBV13	TRBD2	TRBJ2-1	NA	CASSWGGSVGEQFF	TGTGCCAGCAGCTGGGGCGGGAGTGTAGGCGAGCAGTTCTTC
12	TRBV7-6	NA	TRBJ1-2	NA	CASSLGTNGYTF	TGTGCCAGCAGCTTAGGGACGAATGGCTACACCTTC
16	TRBV28	NA	TRBJ2-1	NA	CASSTLDSGAPNEQFF	TGTGCCAGCAGTACCCTTGATAGCGGAGCCCCCAATGAGCAGTTCTTC
15	TRBV14	NA	TRBJ2-7	NA	CASSQEPTQPYEQYF	TGTGCCAGCAGCCAAGAACCTACACAACCCTACGAGCAGTACTTC
13	TRBV28	NA	TRBJ2-2	NA	CAIVEENTGELFF	TGTGCCATCGTGGAGGAGAACACCGGGGAGCTGTTTTTT
14	TRBV27	NA	TRBJ2-7	NA	CASSSGGISNEQYF	TGTGCCAGCAGTTCCGGGGGCATAAGTAACGAGCAGTACTTC